This entry lists 10 T cell receptor beta chains sequenced from one sample in a study of T cells in Graves' hyperthyroidism and ophthalmopathy. Regions amplified from RNA transcripts were the TCR beta CDR3 regions. RT-PCR in the first round (using the HTBI primer set) targeted the TCR CDR3. In TCRdb, the multiplex PCR reads were re-called with MiXCR into one record per CDR3 protein. The sample has under 400,000 distinct CDR3 sequences, around 17% seen once. The sequencing sample was made of blood. Every receptor here comes from a man under 40 with Graves' hyperthyroidism.

The chain joins TRBV6-4 to TRBJ2-3, with unresolved D. CDR1 is MRHNA and CDR2 is SNTAGT in the germline V gene. CDR3 length: 13 residues. Trimming took 2 bases from V and 5 from J, leaving 8 bases between them. The CDR3 reads CASSDRTIDTQYF. CDR3 sequence (DNA): TGTGCCAGCAGTGACAGGACGATAGATACGCAGTATTTT.

This clonotype was seen a few times. An end of the junction differs from the germline gene, which may be a read error. The chain employs TRBV7-7 and TRBJ2-5; D is unresolved. CDR3 length equals 14 residues. CDR1 is SSHAT and CDR2 is FNYEAQ in the germline V gene (reference sequence). As DNA, the CDR3 is TGTGCTAGCAGCTTAGAAGTAGCTGGGGAGACCCAGTACTTC. It encodes CASSLEVAGETQYF.

Notes on this clonotype: A much bigger clone sits one base away, suggesting this may be a read error. The chain links TRBV29-1 to TRBJ2-3; D gene unclear. V was shortened by 8 bases and J by 4 bases, with 16 bases between the two germline ends. The CDR3 runs to 13 residues. CDR1 SQVTM and CDR2 ANQGSEA come from the germline V gene. CDR3 DNA sequence: TGCAGCCCAGTGAGGCAGAGCGCAGATACGCAGTATTTT. It is translated as CSPVRQSADTQYF.

This clonotype was found many times. The rearrangement joins TRBV5-5 to TRBJ2-3; 7 positions agree with TRBD2. The CDR3 sequence is 14 residues long. Losses at the gene ends were 6 bases for V and 0 bases for J; bases not matched to a gene: 4. Germline V lookup: CDR1 SGHKS, CDR2 YYEKEE (reference sequence). Here the CDR3 reads CASTGGSSTDTQYF. The CDR3 bases are TGTGCCAGCACCGGGGGGTCTAGCACAGATACGCAGTATTTT.

This clonotype was recorded a few times. The chain combines TRBV20-1 with TRBJ2-2; D is possibly TRBD1 or TRBD2 (5 bases each). Between the trimmed V and J ends, which lost 5 bases and 3 bases, there was a span of 22 bases. The germline CDR1 and CDR2 sequences are DFQATT and SNEGSKA (reference sequence). This CDR3 contains 17 residues. CDR3 DNA sequence: TGCAGTGCTCTAGGGACCGCAGGAGGATCCTACACCGGGGAGCTGTTTTTT. It specifies CSALGTAGGSYTGELFF.

This clonotype was recorded many times. The V gene is TRBV3-1, the J gene TRBJ2-5, with 8 bases matching TRBD2. The trim removed 4 bases at V and 4 bases at J, leaving 14 bases unmatched. This CDR3 contains 17 residues. Germline lookup yields CDR1 LGHDT and CDR2 YNNKEL (reference sequence). The CDR3 sequence is CASSRVVKGLAGETQYF. In DNA, the CDR3 is TGTGCCAGCAGCCGAGTTGTAAAGGGGCTAGCGGGAGAGACCCAGTACTTC.

This clonotype has ten or more counts. The rearrangement links TRBV3-1 to TRBJ2-7; 9 positions agree with TRBD2. Germline CDR1 is LGHDT and CDR2 is YNNKEL (reference sequence). Unmatched junction bases numbered 5, after V lost 4 bases and J lost 4 bases. This CDR3 contains 14 residues. The DNA of the CDR3 is TGTGCCAGCAGCCTCAGCGGGAGGAGGTACGAGCAGTACTTC. It codes for CASSLSGRRYEQYF.

This clonotype has ten or more counts. CDR3 sequence reads: CASSPGTGGFNNEQFF. CDR3 in DNA: TGTGCCAGCAGCCCGGGGACAGGAGGATTCAACAATGAGCAGTTCTTC. The chain joins TRBV3-1 to TRBJ2-1; 8 bases agree with TRBD1. CDR3 length equals 16 residues. The ends lost 4 bases at V and 5 bases at J; junction bases unmatched: 10. CDR1 LGHDT and CDR2 YNNKEL come from the germline V gene (reference sequence).

This CDR3 is CASQNLGGPDGYTF. Written as DNA, the CDR3 is TGTGCCAGCCAAAATCTGGGGGGGCCAGATGGCTACACCTTC. The chain has TRBV28 and TRBJ1-2, with D possibly matching TRBD1 (6 bases). From germline, CDR1 is MDHEN and CDR2 SYDVKM. Deletions cut 8 bases from V and 6 bases from J, with 19 bases between. This CDR3 spans 14 amino acids.

This clonotype was found many times. The chain joins TRBV6-5 to TRBJ2-5; TRBD1 is a possible D gene (6 bases). Germline lookup yields CDR1 MNHEY and CDR2 SVGAGI. Trimming pared 2 bases from V and 2 bases from J, leaving 6 bases between. The CDR3 spans 13 residues. The CDR3 loop reads CASSYGQQETQYF. The CDR3 coding sequence is TGTGCCAGCAGTTACGGACAGCAAGAGACCCAGTACTTC.